This T cell receptor beta chain derives from a study of T cells in Graves' hyperthyroidism and ophthalmopathy. The study's findings and limits: In the blood, most expanded thyroid clonotypes above 0.001 appeared as well.

The investigators amplified TCR beta CDR3 regions from RNA transcripts. The HTBI set primed first-round TCR CDR3 RT-PCR. Each CDR3 protein is one row after TCRdb ran MiXCR on the multiplex PCR reads. The data show about 840,000 distinct CDR3 sequences, with about two fifths seen just once and approximately 8.7% held by the top ten. Exclusion criteria comprised uncontrolled infection, other autoimmune disease, pregnancy or lactation. Fresh peripheral blood, 9.5 to 10 ml of it, supplied the PBMCs. With respect to this clonotype: Its target is unknown. Just one base apart from a much larger clone, this may be a read error.

The CDR3 totals 14 residues. Germline V CDR1 and CDR2: SGDLS, YYNGEE. V lost 0 bases and J 6 bases, leaving 10 bases between the germline ends. V and J are TRBV9 and TRBJ1-5; D is possibly TRBD1 (5 bases). The sample comprised blood. The receptor comes from a man younger than 35 with Graves' hyperthyroidism. The DNA of the CDR3 is TGTGCCAGCAGCGTAGAGGCCGGGGGTCAGCCCCAGCATTTT. This encodes CASSVEAGGQPQHF.